This T cell receptor (beta chain) was captured in a study of shared clonotypes between healthy human individuals. Measured with immunoSEQ multiplex PCR; TCRdb has only the in-frame clones, and not every one. The profile shows hundreds of thousands of clones, over 65% of them singletons. Germline V gives CDR1 SGHTA, CDR2 FQGNSA. V shed 4 bases, J shed 4 bases, and the junction held 4 bases outside the gene matches. The CDR3 loop spans 14 amino acids. This clone was seen a handful of times. Sequences were obtained from memory CD4+ T cells sorted from blood. Subset indicated: CD45RA-negative fraction. The rearrangement uses TRBV7-2 and TRBJ2-5; 9 nucleotides align to TRBD1. The TCR sequence derives from a woman aged 25-40 years in good health. CDR3 nucleotides: TGTGCCAGCAGCTCTGACAGGGGGTCAGAGACCCAGTACTTC. It yields the protein CASSSDRGSETQYF.